This T cell receptor beta chain was sequenced in a study of T cells after yellow fever vaccination. Overall study results and limits: Booster sampling recovered most clones from primary vaccination (96% CD4, approximately 90% CD8). The bulk population could contribute abundant contaminating clonotypes to FACS-sorted repertoires. A faster peak, day 5 versus 15, was reached by the weaker secondary response.

Germline CDR1 SGHTA, CDR2 FQGNSA. The CDR3 contains 15 residues. The ends were cut back, 6 bases at V and 7 bases at J, with 19 bases in the middle. As TCR cDNA was made by 5'RACE template switching, a universal primer site and UMIs were added. One entry per CDR3 protein results from TCRdb running MiXCR on the 5' RACE reads. The repertoire consists of around 530,000 distinct CDR3 sequences, with less than 20% occurring once and the leading ten covering 15% to 20%. This clonotype was seen more than once but under ten times. As yet, its antigen is unknown. Sample: PBMCs, taken 4 to 5 days after the first yellow fever vaccination. The chain uses TRBV7-2 and TRBJ2-1; D may be TRBD2 (5 bases). The origin of this receptor is a man aged 18 to 29 who received the YFV17D yellow fever vaccine. The CDR3 loop is CASSRFGLAGNEQFF. The CDR3 DNA sequence: TGTGCCAGCAGTCGATTTGGGCTAGCCGGGAATGAGCAGTTCTTC.